A single sample gave rise to the 30 T cell receptor beta chains below, sequenced in a study of cytomegalovirus exposure and HLA in healthy donors. It was with 60 Vbeta and 13 Jbeta primers that the PCR ran. Measured with immunoSEQ multiplex PCR; TCRdb has only the in-frame clones, and not every one. The table records around 97,000 clones, roughly four fifths of them present only once. Specimen: PBMCs. The receptor set was obtained from a man aged 35-49 years in good health and CMV-seropositive.

About this clone itself: The identical CDR3 is also encoded by other nucleotide sequences in the sample. The genes are TRBV19 and TRBJ2-7; 7 bases agree with TRBD1. Trimming took 3 bases from V and 3 from J; bases not matched to a gene: 8. Germline CDR1 is LNHDA and CDR2 is SQIVND (reference sequence). The CDR3 loop spans 15 amino acids. CDR3: CASSISWGQSYEQYF. The CDR3 DNA is TGTGCCAGTAGTATTTCATGGGGACAGAGCTACGAGCAGTACTTC.

This clone was counted a single time. The V gene is TRBV9, the J gene TRBJ2-3, with D possibly matching TRBD2 (5 bases). The CDR3 extends over 17 amino acids. V was trimmed by 0 bases and J by 4 bases, leaving 18 bases between them. Germline V lookup: CDR1 SGDLS, CDR2 YYNGEE. CDR3 region: CASSVALSVTWPDTQYF. CDR3 DNA sequence: TGTGCCAGCAGCGTAGCTCTTAGCGTAACTTGGCCAGATACGCAGTATTTT.

The CDR3 nucleotides are TGTGCCAGCAGCCGCTTTCACTGGGGACAGGGTAACACCGGGGAGCTGTTTTTT. Translating it yields CASSRFHWGQGNTGELFF. The chain has TRBV5-6 and TRBJ2-2; TRBD1 matches 9 bases. The length of the CDR3 is 18 residues. With 4 bases clipped from V and 2 bases from J, the junction kept 12 bases outside the gene matches. From germline, CDR1 is SGHDT and CDR2 YYEEEE.

J is TRBJ1-2 and V is TRBV18, with 8 nucleotides matching TRBD1. The CDR3 covers 12 residues. Germline V lookup: CDR1 KGHSH, CDR2 LQKENI. V lost 5 bases, J lost 4 bases, and 0 bases stayed unmatched. This CDR3 reads CASSGQGYGYTF. CDR3 sequence (DNA): TGTGCCAGCTCAGGACAGGGCTATGGCTACACCTTC.

CDR3 sequence (DNA): TGCGCCAGCAGCTTTTTACCGGGACAGGGTGGCGAGCAGTACTTC. Translated, it gives CASSFLPGQGGEQYF. V usage is TRBV5-1 and J usage is TRBJ2-7; 9 bases agree with TRBD1. V lost 2 bases, J lost 6 bases, and 9 bases stayed unmatched. The CDR3 totals 15 residues. Germline CDR1 and CDR2: SGHRS and YFSETQ.

The rearrangement links TRBV7-9 to TRBJ1-2, with 10 bases aligning to TRBD1. V dropped 5 bases and J dropped 4; count of bases not matched to a gene: 7. CDR3 length equals 15 residues. The germline V gene encodes CDR1 SEHNR and CDR2 FQNEAQ (reference sequence). The DNA for the CDR3 is TGTGCCAGCAGCATCAGGGACAGGGGACTCTATGGCTACACCTTC. It specifies CASSIRDRGLYGYTF.

The V gene is TRBV28, the J gene TRBJ2-7; a weak D match, TRBD2 (6 bases). Trimming shortened V by 5 bases and J by 6 bases, and 20 bases separated the two germline ends. CDR1 is MDHEN and CDR2 is SYDVKM in the germline V gene. The CDR3 extends over 15 amino acids. CDR3 amino acids: CASSPPGTPIAEQYF. In DNA form, the CDR3 reads TGTGCCAGCAGTCCCCCCGGGACTCCCATAGCCGAGCAGTACTTC.

The CDR3 region is CASRQPGQGVTDTQYF. Here the CDR3 DNA reads TGTGCCAGCAGACAGCCGGGACAGGGAGTCACAGATACGCAGTATTTT. V and J are TRBV27 and TRBJ2-3, with 9 bases that match TRBD1. The trim removed 6 bases at V and 2 bases at J, leaving 9 bases unmatched. This CDR3 is 16 amino acids long. Germline CDR1 reads MNHEY; CDR2 reads SMNVEV (reference sequence).

A few counts support this clone. This rearrangement joins TRBV27 to TRBJ1-2, with 7 bases that match TRBD1. Germline-derived CDR1 and CDR2 are MNHEY and SMNVEV (reference sequence). The CDR3 is made up of 14 amino acids. Trimming at V came to 6 bases and at J to 2 bases, leaving 6 bases not matched to a gene. The CDR3, as DNA: TGTGCCAGCAGAGGGACAGCTCAGAACTATGGCTACACCTTC. It is translated as CASRGTAQNYGYTF.

Note on this clone: Germline is not matched at one junction end, which may reflect a read error. This chain joins TRBV4-1 and TRBJ1-1, with unresolved D. Looked up from germline, CDR1 is MGHRA and CDR2 is YSYEKL. The CDR3 has 14 residues. The CDR3: CTSSQVTENTEAFF. As DNA, the CDR3 is TGCACCAGCAGCCAAGTCACAGAAAACACTGAAGCTTTCTTT.

This chain joins TRBV19 and TRBJ1-2; D is possibly TRBD1 (5 bases). Germline V gene lookup returns CDR1 LNHDA and CDR2 SQIVND (reference sequence). Between the trimmed V and J ends, which lost 5 bases and 4 bases, there was a span of 23 bases. The CDR3 contains 17 residues. The CDR3 sequence: CASSPHRKIVSSYGYTF. The CDR3 coding sequence is TGTGCCAGTAGTCCACACAGGAAAATCGTGTCAAGCTATGGCTACACCTTC.

The chain joins TRBV11-3 to TRBJ2-7, with D perhaps matching TRBD2 (6 bases). V lost 2 bases to trimming and J lost 5 bases, with 10 bases between them. Per the germline V gene, CDR1 is SGHNT and CDR2 is YENEEA. This CDR3 is 13 amino acids long. The chain's CDR3 is CASSLMEGNEQYF. The DNA for the CDR3 is TGTGCCAGCAGCTTAATGGAGGGGAACGAGCAGTACTTC.

The genes are TRBV5-1 and TRBJ2-2, with a tentative D call TRBD2 (5 bases). The CDR3 runs to 16 residues. The germline V gene has CDR1 SGHRS and CDR2 YFSETQ. V lost 0 bases to trimming and J lost 1 base, with 10 bases between them. CDR3 DNA sequence: TGCGCCAGCAGCTTGGTTCGAGGGAAGAACACCGGGGAGCTGTTTTTT. It encodes CASSLVRGKNTGELFF.

This clone was found once. The chain links TRBV6-5 to TRBJ2-7; no firm D call. The V end was cut by 5 bases, the J end by 0 bases, with 8 bases between. This CDR3 has 13 residues. Per germline, CDR1 MNHEY and CDR2 SVGAGI. In DNA form, the CDR3 reads TGTGCCAGCAGTGTCCAACTCTCCTACGAGCAGTACTTC. Amino acids: CASSVQLSYEQYF.

The CDR3 reads CSASTVYNEQFF. DNA of the CDR3: TGCAGCGCCAGTACAGTTTACAATGAGCAGTTCTTC. V and J are TRBV29-1 and TRBJ2-1; D unresolved. Germline V gene lookup returns CDR1 SQVTM and CDR2 ANQGSEA. Trimming left V 7 bases short and J 4 bases short, with 11 bases between. The length of the CDR3 is 12 residues.

This chain links TRBV5-1 with TRBJ2-7; TRBD1 aligns across 7 bases. From germline, CDR1 is SGHRS and CDR2 YFSETQ. V was pared by 2 bases and J by 7 bases, with 15 bases of the junction left unmatched. The CDR3 extends over 16 amino acids. Here the CDR3 reads CASSFTSRGSGTEQYF. The CDR3 nucleotides are TGCGCCAGCAGCTTTACCTCCAGGGGGTCGGGGACAGAGCAGTACTTC.

The CDR3 here is CASSSEFAGGAGGYTF. Written as DNA, the CDR3 is TGCGCCAGCAGCTCCGAATTTGCGGGGGGGGCAGGTGGCTACACCTTC. This chain links TRBV5-1 with TRBJ1-2, with D possibly matching TRBD1 (6 bases). CDR3 length: 16 residues. Trimming removed 3 bases from V and 7 bases from J, with 22 bases in between. Germline V gene lookup returns CDR1 SGHRS and CDR2 YFSETQ.

The J gene is TRBJ2-1, the V gene TRBV9; TRBD2 matches at 9 bases. The CDR3 runs 14 residues. Germline loops: CDR1 SGDLS, CDR2 YYNGEE. V shed 2 bases and J 3 bases; nucleotides not matched to a gene: 0. The CDR3, as DNA: TGTGCCAGCAGCGTTAGCGGGAGCTACAATGAGCAGTTCTTC. Its translation: CASSVSGSYNEQFF.

This chain connects TRBV7-9 to TRBJ1-1; D unresolved. V lost 1 base and J lost 7, with 10 bases in between. The CDR3 has 13 residues. Germline V gene lookup returns CDR1 SEHNR and CDR2 FQNEAQ (reference sequence). CDR3 sequence reads: CASSLGGGNEAFF. Written as DNA, the CDR3 is TGTGCCAGCAGCTTAGGAGGAGGTAATGAAGCTTTCTTT.

This clone was observed once. The chain joins TRBV19 to TRBJ1-1; possibly TRBD1 for D (5 bases). V lost 2 bases and J lost 0, with 10 bases in between. CDR3 length equals 15 residues. CDR1 and CDR2 (germline): LNHDA, SQIVND (reference sequence). The CDR3 DNA reads TGTGCCAGTAGTATATCAGGGATCATGAACACTGAAGCTTTCTTT. As protein: CASSISGIMNTEAFF.

The CDR3 sequence is CASSGGGAFANTEAFF. Here the CDR3 DNA reads TGCGCCAGCAGCGGGGGGGGTGCATTTGCGAACACTGAAGCTTTCTTT. This chain connects TRBV5-1 to TRBJ1-1, with a tentative D call TRBD1 (5 bases). The CDR3 covers 16 residues. Per the germline V gene, CDR1 is SGHRS and CDR2 is YFSETQ. V lost 4 bases and J 1 base, leaving 17 bases between the germline ends.

This rearrangement joins TRBV18 to TRBJ2-1; 9 nucleotides align to TRBD2. The germline gives CDR1 KGHSH, CDR2 LQKENI. This CDR3 has 14 amino acids. V dropped 3 bases and J dropped 7; count of bases not matched to a gene: 4. For the CDR3, the DNA is TGTGCCAGCTCACCGAGACTAGCGGAGAATGAGCAGTTCTTC. Translation gives CASSPRLAENEQFF.

CDR3 DNA: TGTGCCAGCAATGAGCGACTAGCGGGGACAGATACGCAGTATTTT. It is translated as CASNERLAGTDTQYF. V usage is TRBV6-4 and J usage is TRBJ2-3, with 11 bases identical to TRBD2. V shed 7 bases, J shed 3 bases, and the junction held 6 bases outside the gene matches. The CDR3 is 15 residues long. Germline V gives CDR1 MRHNA, CDR2 SNTAGT.

V gene TRBV6-1 combines with J gene TRBJ1-5; TRBD1 matches 7 bases. CDR1 MNHNS and CDR2 SASEGT come from the germline V gene. The V and J ends lost 8 bases and 4 bases, in that order; junction bases with no gene match: 5. This CDR3 region has 13 residues. The CDR3 DNA follows: TGTGCCAGCGACAGGGTTGGGAATCAGCCCCAGCATTTT. This encodes CASDRVGNQPQHF.

This clone showed up just once. J is TRBJ2-1 and V is TRBV28; 10 bases align to TRBD1. The V segment lost 5 bases and the J segment 6 bases; nucleotides outside the gene matches: 10. The CDR3 length is 16 residues. Germline lookup yields CDR1 MDHEN and CDR2 SYDVKM. CDR3 loop: CASSHPRQGARNEQFF. The CDR3 DNA is TGTGCCAGCAGTCACCCCAGACAGGGGGCTCGCAATGAGCAGTTCTTC.

With regard to this clone: An end of the junction does not agree with germline; a read error may underlie this. The chain recombines TRBV7-9 with TRBJ2-7; D ambiguous. Germline CDR1 SEHNR, CDR2 FQNEAQ (reference sequence). This CDR3 is 12 amino acids long. DNA of the CDR3: TGTTCCAGCAGCTTAGCTCTCCACGAGCAGTACTTC. This encodes CSSSLALHEQYF.

The V and J genes are TRBV11-2 and TRBJ1-1; D uncertain. The V gene lost 5 bases and the J gene lost 1 base, with 11 bases spanning the gap. This CDR3 contains 14 residues. Germline V gene sequence: CDR1 SGHAT, CDR2 FQNNGV. The CDR3 sequence is CASSLQVGNTEAFF. For the CDR3, the DNA is TGTGCCAGCAGCCTCCAGGTAGGGAACACTGAAGCTTTCTTT.

V and J are TRBV19 and TRBJ2-1; D may be TRBD1 (6 bases). The V gene's germline CDR1 is LNHDA and CDR2 SQIVND (reference sequence). The V and J ends lost 5 bases and 15 bases respectively, with 14 bases between them. The CDR3 is made up of 11 amino acids. CDR3 protein: CASSRQGFPFF. CDR3 sequence (DNA): TGTGCCAGTAGTCGTCAGGGGTTTCCGTTCTTC.

V gene TRBV18 combines with J gene TRBJ2-7, with 12 nucleotides matching TRBD2. The J segment lost 4 bases and the V segment lost 6 bases, leaving 19 bases of the junction unmatched. This CDR3 is 19 amino acids long. Germline V gene sequence: CDR1 KGHSH, CDR2 LQKENI. Written as DNA, the CDR3 is TGTGCCAGCTCCCCCCAAGCCGGACTAGCGGGATCAAGACCTTACGAGCAGTACTTC. Amino acid sequence: CASSPQAGLAGSRPYEQYF.

The chain uses TRBV5-6 and TRBJ2-7; 8 bases match TRBD1. Germline CDR1 reads SGHDT; CDR2 reads YYEEEE. V gave up 4 bases and J gave up 3 bases; unmatched junction bases: 3. The CDR3 runs to 13 residues. The CDR3 DNA follows: TGTGCCAGCAGCCGAGGGACAGGCTACGAGCAGTACTTC. Its protein product is CASSRGTGYEQYF.